This paragraph covers one TCR beta chain sequence. The data were obtained in a study of blood T cell repertoires in COVID-19. Study background: The United States, Italy and Spain were the sources of the acute and convalescent COVID-19 samples. T cells, B-cell-depleted T cells, or PBMCs provided the cDNA or gDNA that served as material.

Only in-frame clones appear in the TCRdb table, and some are missing; sequencing was by immunoSEQ multiplex PCR. The data hold 75,000 to 90,000 clones, with less than 95% observed a single time. The TCR comes from a woman aged 45-65 years in a cohort sampled during active COVID-19. The sequencing sample was made of peripheral blood.

DNA of the CDR3: TGTGCCAGCAGCCCCCAGGGGGCGCTTTACTATGGCTACACCTTC. This translates into CASSPQGALYYGYTF. J is TRBJ1-2 and V is TRBV3-1 (or the pseudogene TRBV3-2); 8 nucleotides agree with TRBD1. The germline CDR1 and CDR2 sequences are LGHDT and YNNKEL (reference sequence). Trimming removed 4 bases from V and 3 bases from J; junction bases left unmatched: 7. This CDR3 has 15 residues.